Following are 16 T cell receptor beta chains from one sample sequenced in a study of T cell responses to AZD1222 COVID-19 vaccine. Using immunoSEQ multiplex PCR, the repertoire was profiled, and TCRdb retains in-frame clones only, with some absent. Altogether 90,000 to 95,000 clones are present, about nine tenths being singletons, with the ten largest covering 10%. The sample here was peripheral blood, taken on day 0 of AZD1222 vaccination. The receptors originated from an adult in good health.

The chain links TRBV2 to TRBJ1-1; D call uncertain. There are 11 residues in the CDR3. CDR1 SNHLY and CDR2 FYNNEI come from the germline V gene. The germline V and J ends were trimmed by 4 bases and 11 bases, with 11 bases remaining between them. In DNA form, the CDR3 reads TGTGCCAGCAGTGTGTTGAGGGATGCTTTCTTT. Protein product: CASSVLRDAFF. Combining the CDR3 with reference TRBV2 and TRBJ1-1 gives the whole variable domain EPEVTQTPSHQVTQMGQEVILRCVPISNHLYFYWYRQILGQKVEFLVSFYNNEISEKSEIFDDQFSVERPDGSNFTLKIRSTKLEDSAMYFCASSVLRDAFFGQGTRLTVV.

The chain joins TRBV18 to TRBJ2-7; D is ambiguous. Germline values: CDR1 KGHSH, CDR2 LQKENI. The CDR3 extends over 12 amino acids. Trimming removed 0 bases from V and 5 bases from J, with 5 bases in between. CDR3 amino acids: CASSPPSHEQYF. The CDR3 coding sequence is TGTGCCAGCTCACCACCGAGCCACGAGCAGTACTTC.

The genes are TRBV9 and TRBJ2-5; D is possibly TRBD1 (6 bases). The CDR3 length is 14 residues. Germline V gene lookup returns CDR1 SGDLS and CDR2 YYNGEE. V lost 3 bases and J 5 bases, leaving 14 bases between the germline ends. CDR3 residues: CASSGGQPRETQYF. The DNA of the CDR3 is TGTGCCAGCAGCGGGGGGCAGCCTAGGGAGACCCAGTACTTC. The complete variable domain, with remaining parts taken from reference TRBV9 and TRBJ2-5, reads DSGVTQTPKHLITATGQRVTLRCSPRSGDLSVYWYQQSLDQGLQFLIQYYNGEERAKGNILERFSAQQFPDLHSELNLSSLELGDSALYFCASSGGQPRETQYFGPGTRLLVL.

The rearrangement uses TRBV7-2 and TRBJ2-1, with 12 bases lining up with TRBD2. This CDR3 contains 16 residues. After removal of 0 bases from V and 15 bases from J, the junction contained 12 bases not matched to a gene. The germline V gene has CDR1 SGHTA and CDR2 FQGNSA. CDR3 residues: CASSLAISVLAGGAFF. The CDR3 DNA reads TGTGCCAGCAGCTTAGCGATCTCGGTACTAGCGGGAGGCGCGTTCTTC.

The chain links TRBV5-6 to TRBJ1-2; 7 nucleotides match TRBD1. CDR3 length equals 14 residues. CDR1 SGHDT and CDR2 YYEEEE come from the germline V gene. After removal of 0 bases from V and 8 bases from J, the junction contained 7 bases not matched to a gene. CDR3 sequence (DNA): TGTGCCAGCAGCTTGGTCGACAGGGCGCGCGGCTACACCTTC. As protein: CASSLVDRARGYTF.

The genes are TRBV5-1 and TRBJ2-5; TRBD2 matches at 10 bases. CDR1 SGHRS and CDR2 YFSETQ come from the germline V gene. After removal of 4 bases from V and 4 bases from J, the junction contained 10 bases not matched to a gene. This CDR3 comprises 16 residues. CDR3 sequence reads: CASSRNLAGVGETQYF. CDR3 nucleotide sequence: TGCGCCAGCAGCCGAAACCTAGCGGGAGTGGGAGAGACCCAGTACTTC. Supplemented by reference TRBV5-1 and TRBJ2-5, the full variable domain reads KAGVTQTPRYLIKTRGQQVTLSCSPISGHRSVSWYQQTPGQGLQFLFEYFSETQRNKGNFPGRFSGRQFSNSRSEMNVSTLELGDSALYLCASSRNLAGVGETQYFGPGTRLLVL.

This rearrangement joins TRBV7-2 to TRBJ2-1; TRBD2 agrees at 12 bases. Germline CDR1 and CDR2: SGHTA and FQGNSA. The length of the CDR3 is 16 residues. V dropped 2 bases and J dropped 3; count of bases not matched to a gene: 2. The CDR3 DNA follows: TGTGCCAGCAGCTTACAGGGACTAGCGGGCTACAATGAGCAGTTCTTC. Protein sequence: CASSLQGLAGYNEQFF. The entire variable domain, with the rest obtained from reference TRBV7-2 and TRBJ2-1, is as follows: GAGVSQSPSNKVTEKGKDVELRCDPISGHTALYWYRQSLGQGLEFLIYFQGNSAPDKSGLPSDRFSAERTGGSVSTLTIQRTQQEDSAVYLCASSLQGLAGYNEQFFGPGTRLTVL.

This clone was counted only a few times. This chain connects TRBV27 to TRBJ1-1; D is unresolved. The CDR3 spans 14 residues. CDR1 is MNHEY and CDR2 is SMNVEV in the germline V gene (reference sequence). V lost 7 bases to trimming and J lost 1 base, with 13 bases between them. CDR3 nucleotides: TGTGCCAGCACCCCCAGACGGGGGAACACTGAAGCTTTCTTT. Protein sequence: CASTPRRGNTEAFF.

This chain joins TRBV19 and TRBJ1-6; D is ambiguous. V was trimmed by 1 base and J by 7 bases, leaving 8 bases between them. The CDR3 loop spans 14 amino acids. Per germline, CDR1 LNHDA and CDR2 SQIVND (reference sequence). The DNA of the CDR3 is TGTGCCAGTAGTATAGGACGGAACAATTCACCCCTCCACTTT. Its translation: CASSIGRNNSPLHF.

The chain carries TRBV29-1 and TRBJ2-2, with D possibly TRBD1 on 5 matching bases. V shed 6 bases and J shed 6 bases, with 14 bases lying between them. CDR3 length equals 13 residues. CDR1 and CDR2 from the germline V gene are SQVTM and ANQGSEA. CDR3 loop: CSVRVQGAGELFF. CDR3 bases: TGCAGCGTCCGGGTTCAAGGGGCCGGGGAGCTGTTTTTT.

The table lists this clone with a few counts. The chain links TRBV27 to TRBJ2-1; D ambiguous. The CDR3 is 14 amino acids. From germline, CDR1 is MNHEY and CDR2 SMNVEV (reference sequence). The V gene lost 2 bases and the J gene lost 5 bases, with 10 bases spanning the gap. The CDR3 DNA follows: TGTGCCAGCAGTTTAGGTGGACGGAACAATGAGCAGTTCTTC. As protein: CASSLGGRNNEQFF.

The J gene is TRBJ2-7, the V gene TRBV28; TRBD1 matches at 9 bases. Germline V gene sequence: CDR1 MDHEN, CDR2 SYDVKM. This CDR3 contains 14 residues. V lost 5 bases and J lost 6; bases outside the gene matches: 8. The CDR3 nucleotides read TGTGCCAGCAGTCGCCGGGACAGGGATAGCGAGCAGTACTTC. This gives the protein CASSRRDRDSEQYF.

V gene TRBV19 combines with J gene TRBJ1-2; D gene ambiguous. CDR1 LNHDA and CDR2 SQIVND come from the germline V gene (reference sequence). The length of the CDR3 is 15 residues. V was shortened by 6 bases and J by 8 bases, with 22 bases between the two germline ends. The CDR3 is CASRPHLGPAGGYTF. Here the CDR3 DNA reads TGTGCCAGTAGGCCGCATCTTGGGCCAGCTGGAGGCTACACCTTC.

This clone has only one observation. The chain is built from TRBV6-6 and TRBJ1-1; 7 bases fit TRBD1. The J segment lost 2 bases and the V segment lost 8 bases, leaving 11 bases of the junction unmatched. Looked up from germline, CDR1 is MNHNY and CDR2 is SVGAGI (reference sequence). The CDR3 has 15 residues. CDR3 nucleotides: TGTGCCAGCGGACAACAGGGGCGGGGAAACACTGAAGCTTTCTTT. This codes for CASGQQGRGNTEAFF.

The chain links TRBV5-1 to TRBJ2-5, with TRBD2 identical over 7 bases. The CDR3 loop spans 13 amino acids. J was trimmed by 5 bases and V by 4 bases; bases with no gene match: 5. Germline V gene sequence: CDR1 SGHRS, CDR2 YFSETQ. For the CDR3, the DNA is TGCGCCAGCAGCGGACTAGGCGTTGAGACCCAGTACTTC. Translation gives CASSGLGVETQYF.

J is TRBJ2-5 and V is TRBV5-1; TRBD2 might be the D (5 bases). Germline V lookup: CDR1 SGHRS, CDR2 YFSETQ. V was clipped by 0 bases and J by 4 bases, with 13 bases between them. CDR3 size: 15 residues. The CDR3 loop is CASSLVVASPETQYF. In DNA, the CDR3 is TGCGCCAGCAGCTTGGTGGTAGCGAGCCCAGAGACCCAGTACTTC.